This T cell receptor beta chain was retrieved from a study of blood T cell repertoires in COVID-19. Study in general: Sites across the United States, Italy and Spain contributed samples from acute and convalescent COVID-19. In each case, the material was cDNA or gDNA derived from T cells, B-cell-depleted T cells, or PBMCs.

In the study's own analysis: Estimated nucleated cell counts came from reference gene primer amplification. The method was immunoSEQ multiplex PCR; TCRdb's version includes in-frame clones alone and lacks a portion of them. V, J and clone size reflect that table, while D and trimming were determined from the DNA. The repertoire consists of fewer than 120,000 clones, with around 80% occurring once and the leading ten covering 3% to 4.5%. V was cut by 5 bases and J by 3 bases, with 22 bases left in between. The CDR3 has 17 amino acids. Germline assignment: CDR1 LNHDA and CDR2 SQIVND (reference sequence).

The sequence was collected from a woman older than 75 with acute or convalescent COVID-19. The genes are TRBV19 and TRBJ2-5, with D perhaps matching TRBD1 (5 bases). The sequenced material came from peripheral blood. This CDR3 reads CASSPSLGRRPKETQYF. For the CDR3, the DNA is TGTGCCAGTAGTCCTTCGTTGGGGCGACGGCCCAAAGAGACCCAGTACTTC.